The 26 T cell receptor beta chains presented below share a single source sample, sequenced in a study of blood T cell repertoires in COVID-19. TCRdb's copy holds only in-frame clones and misses some; the assay was immunoSEQ multiplex PCR. The sample carries nearly 100,000 clones, approximately 84% recorded once. The specimen was peripheral blood. The receptor set was obtained from a man in his sixties or seventies with acute or convalescent COVID-19.

This clone was detected once. The rearrangement links TRBV9 to TRBJ2-2, with D possibly being TRBD1 (5 bases). Germline V gene sequence: CDR1 SGDLS, CDR2 YYNGEE. The CDR3 has 16 residues. The V and J ends lost 3 bases and 2 bases respectively, with 14 bases between them. CDR3 sequence reads: CASSATARSNTGELFF. In nucleotides, the CDR3 is TGTGCCAGCAGCGCGACAGCCCGGTCTAACACCGGGGAGCTGTTTTTT.

This chain joins TRBV7-3 and TRBJ1-1, with 8 bases matching TRBD1. The CDR3 contains 16 residues. Per germline, CDR1 SGHTA and CDR2 FQGTGA. Trimming took 2 bases from V and 5 from J; bases not matched to a gene: 10. The CDR3 here is CASSLGAGGVGTEAFF. For the CDR3, the DNA is TGTGCCAGCAGCTTAGGGGCAGGGGGCGTAGGTACTGAAGCTTTCTTT.

This sequence joins TRBV5-6 and TRBJ2-3, with 7 positions matching TRBD2. Trimming took 0 bases from V and 5 from J; bases not matched to a gene: 6. CDR1 and CDR2 from the germline V gene are SGHDT and YYEEEE. The CDR3 runs to 15 residues. The CDR3 loop reads CASSLAGRAEDTQYF. CDR3 DNA: TGTGCCAGCAGCTTGGCTGGGAGGGCTGAAGATACGCAGTATTTT.

About this clone itself: An end of the junction differs from the germline gene, which may be a read error. The chain joins TRBV28 to TRBJ1-1; D is uncertain. The CDR3 is 15 residues long. Germline CDR1 is MDHEN and CDR2 is SYDVKM. This chain's CDR3 is CVSIRRRGVGTEAFF. CDR3 in DNA: TGTGTCAGCATCCGAAGGAGAGGAGTTGGCACTGAAGCTTTCTTT.

The gene calls are TRBV28 and TRBJ2-7; 7 nucleotides line up with TRBD1. Trimming at V came to 4 bases and at J to 2 bases, leaving 8 bases not matched to a gene. The V gene's germline CDR1 is MDHEN and CDR2 SYDVKM. The CDR3 has 15 residues. CDR3 protein: CASSSPGTATYEQYF. The CDR3 DNA is TGTGCCAGCAGTTCGCCCGGGACAGCAACCTACGAGCAGTACTTC.

The sample holds a few counts of this clone. The chain joins TRBV7-3 to TRBJ2-1, with D possibly being TRBD1 (5 bases). The germline V and J ends were trimmed by 5 bases and 9 bases, with 17 bases remaining between them. Looked up from germline, CDR1 is SGHTA and CDR2 is FQGTGA. This CDR3 spans 14 amino acids. For the CDR3, the DNA is TGTGCCAGCAGCCCTGGGCAGGGTCTGAGTGAGCAGTTCTTC. Translated, it gives CASSPGQGLSEQFF. Together with reference TRBV7-3 and TRBJ2-1, the CDR3 gives the full variable domain: GAGVSQTPSNKVTEKGKYVELRCDPISGHTALYWYRQSLGQGPEFLIYFQGTGAADDSGLPNDRFFAVRPEGSVSTLKIQRTERGDSAVYLCASSPGQGLSEQFFGPGTRLTVL.

The J gene is TRBJ2-1, the V gene TRBV19; 11 nucleotides agree with TRBD2. The trim removed 5 bases at V and 8 bases at J, leaving 8 bases unmatched. The length of the CDR3 is 15 residues. The germline V gene has CDR1 LNHDA and CDR2 SQIVND (reference sequence). The CDR3 spells CASSDTSGSKDEQFF. In nucleotides, the CDR3 is TGTGCCAGTAGTGATACTAGCGGGAGTAAGGATGAGCAGTTCTTC.

V gene TRBV15 combines with J gene TRBJ1-3; perhaps TRBD1 as D (5 bases). Germline V gives CDR1 LNHNV, CDR2 YYDKDF (reference sequence). V was pared by 4 bases and J by 0 bases, with 13 bases between. The CDR3 is made up of 16 amino acids. The CDR3 DNA follows: TGTGCCACCAGCAAAAGGGGAGGGAGCTCTGGAAACACCATATATTTT. Amino acid sequence: CATSKRGGSSGNTIYF.

The V call is TRBV14, the J call TRBJ2-7; 12 bases line up with TRBD2. The CDR3 length is 16 residues. J was trimmed by 5 bases and V by 1 base; bases with no gene match: 6. The V gene's germline CDR1 is SGHDN and CDR2 FVKESK. The CDR3: CASSQARLAGDHEQYF. DNA of the CDR3: TGTGCCAGCAGCCAAGCCAGACTAGCGGGAGACCACGAGCAGTACTTC.

The chain links TRBV25-1 to TRBJ1-1, with TRBD1 as a possible D gene (5 bases). The CDR3 length is 12 residues. The germline V gene has CDR1 MGHDK and CDR2 SYGVNS. Trimming pared 4 bases from V and 4 bases from J, leaving 7 bases between. The CDR3 bases are TGTGCCAGCAGTGGTCAGGGCACTGAAGCTTTCTTT. Translation gives CASSGQGTEAFF.

V and J are TRBV5-4 and TRBJ1-2; TRBD1 might be the D (5 bases). CDR3 length equals 16 residues. Germline V gene data show CDR1 as SGHNT and CDR2 as YYREEE (reference sequence). With 2 bases removed from V and 4 bases from J, the gap between germline ends came to 18 bases. The CDR3 region is CASSFRRNPGGYGYTF. CDR3 DNA: TGTGCCAGCAGCTTCCGGAGGAACCCCGGGGGCTATGGCTACACCTTC.

The rearrangement links TRBV19 to TRBJ2-7; 7 nucleotides match TRBD1. In germline, CDR1 is LNHDA, CDR2 SQIVND (reference sequence). CDR3 size: 14 residues. The junction had 4 bases not matched to a gene; V was cut back by 1 base and J by 4 bases. The CDR3 protein is CASSIATGTYEQYF. In DNA form, the CDR3 reads TGTGCCAGTAGTATAGCGACAGGGACATACGAGCAGTACTTC.

The rearrangement uses TRBV11-2 and TRBJ1-2; D is unresolved. From germline, CDR1 is SGHAT and CDR2 FQNNGV. The CDR3 is 14 amino acids. Trimming pared 0 bases from V and 4 bases from J, leaving 9 bases between. For the CDR3, the DNA is TGTGCCAGCAGCTTAGAGAGAGGGTTCTATGGCTACACCTTC. It yields the protein CASSLERGFYGYTF.

The J gene is TRBJ2-2, the V gene TRBV4-1; D may be TRBD2 (5 bases). From germline, CDR1 is MGHRA and CDR2 YSYEKL. V was pared by 1 base and J by 6 bases, with 18 bases between. The length of the CDR3 is 17 residues. CDR3 protein: CASSQGIGGATAGELFF. Written as DNA, the CDR3 is TGCGCCAGCAGCCAAGGGATAGGAGGCGCGACGGCCGGGGAGCTGTTTTTT.

The chain joins TRBV7-3 to TRBJ2-7; a weak D match, TRBD2 (6 bases). Germline CDR1 reads SGHTA; CDR2 reads FQGTGA. V was shortened by 3 bases and J by 1 base, with 13 bases between the two germline ends. This CDR3 has 15 residues. The CDR3 region has the DNA TGTGCCAGCAGCTTGACAGCCGGACTATCCTACGAGCAGTACTTC. Its protein product is CASSLTAGLSYEQYF.

The chain uses TRBV4-1 and TRBJ2-7, with D perhaps matching TRBD2 (5 bases). Germline V gene sequence: CDR1 MGHRA, CDR2 YSYEKL. V was cut by 1 base and J by 2 bases, with 9 bases left in between. The CDR3 totals 14 residues. CDR3: CASSQGFGTYEQYF. CDR3 nucleotides: TGCGCCAGCAGCCAAGGGTTCGGGACCTACGAGCAGTACTTC.

The CDR3 DNA follows: TGTGCCAGCAGCCGCAGACAGGGTGGAGCTTTCTTT. It is translated as CASSRRQGGAFF. The genes are TRBV3-1 (or the pseudogene TRBV3-2) and TRBJ1-1; TRBD1 aligns across 7 bases. In germline, CDR1 is LGHDT, CDR2 YNNKEL (reference sequence). V trimming: 4 bases; J trimming: 10 bases; junction bases outside the gene matches: 6. CDR3 size: 12 residues.

The chain combines TRBV12-3 or TRBV12-4 with TRBJ1-4; tentatively, D is TRBD1 (5 bases). V was pared by 6 bases and J by 7 bases, with 9 bases between. This CDR3 has 12 amino acids. DNA for the CDR3: TGTGCCAGCAGGATAAGGGGTGAAAAACTGTTTTTT. The encoded protein is CASRIRGEKLFF.

The chain is built from TRBV5-6 and TRBJ1-5; possible D gene TRBD1, 5 bases. Germline loops: CDR1 SGHDT, CDR2 YYEEEE. Trimming removed 0 bases from V and 3 bases from J, with 7 bases in between. CDR3 size: 14 residues. Here the CDR3 DNA reads TGTGCCAGCAGCTTGGGGGGGGTCAATCAGCCCCAGCATTTT. Residues: CASSLGGVNQPQHF.

The chain combines TRBV9 with TRBJ1-5; D remains unclear. Trimming stripped 0 bases from V and 3 bases from J, with 10 bases between. Germline assignment: CDR1 SGDLS and CDR2 YYNGEE. The CDR3 extends over 15 amino acids. The CDR3 spells CASSVGAADNQPQHF. The CDR3, as DNA: TGTGCCAGCAGCGTAGGCGCAGCGGACAATCAGCCCCAGCATTTT.

The CDR3 spells CASSSASRGGMNTEAFF. The CDR3, as DNA: TGTGCCAGTAGTAGCGCGTCTCGGGGTGGCATGAACACTGAAGCTTTCTTT. The V and J genes are TRBV19 and TRBJ1-1; D gene uncertain. The germline CDR1 and CDR2 sequences are LNHDA and SQIVND (reference sequence). This CDR3 is 17 amino acids long. The V end was cut by 4 bases, the J end by 0 bases, with 18 bases between.

The V call is TRBV28, the J call TRBJ1-6, with 12 nucleotides matching TRBD1. The CDR3 extends over 17 amino acids. V shed 4 bases and J 10 bases; nucleotides not matched to a gene: 11. Germline lookup yields CDR1 MDHEN and CDR2 SYDVKM. The CDR3 region has the DNA TGTGCCAGCAGTTCACTACCGGGACAGGGGGCCCGCTCACCCCTCCACTTT. Protein: CASSSLPGQGARSPLHF.

The chain combines TRBV10-3 with TRBJ2-4; a possible D gene is TRBD1 (5 bases). This CDR3 spans 17 amino acids. Germline V gene data show CDR1 as ENHRY and CDR2 as SYGVKD. Trimming pared 2 bases from V and 2 bases from J, leaving 16 bases between. The CDR3: CAISEGQGARTKNIQYF. The CDR3 DNA follows: TGTGCCATCAGTGAGGGTCAAGGGGCGAGGACCAAAAACATTCAGTACTTC.

This chain uses TRBV7-2 with TRBJ2-1; 9 bases align to TRBD1. This CDR3 has 16 residues. Germline CDR1 and CDR2: SGHTA and FQGNSA. V gave up 4 bases and J gave up 8 bases; unmatched junction bases: 12. CDR3 sequence (DNA): TGTGCCAGCAGCTCTTGGGACAGGGCGCGCCTCTATGAGCAGTTCTTC. It encodes CASSSWDRARLYEQFF.

This clone appeared once. The chain joins TRBV11-3 to TRBJ1-2; D gene uncertain. This CDR3 is 11 amino acids long. The germline CDR1 and CDR2 sequences are SGHNT and YENEEA. The V end lost 5 bases, the J end lost 8 bases, and 9 bases lay between the germline ends. The CDR3 reads CASSPGEGYTF. CDR3 in DNA: TGTGCCAGCAGCCCCGGGGAAGGCTACACCTTC.

The chain employs TRBV11-1 and TRBJ1-4; the match to TRBD1 covers 7 bases. CDR1 and CDR2 from the germline V gene are SGHAT and FQDESV (reference sequence). CDR3 length: 15 residues. With V trimmed by 4 bases and J by 3 bases, 5 bases remained unmatched. The CDR3 DNA reads TGTGCCAGCAGCTCGCGACAGGGAGCTAATGAAAAACTGTTTTTT. Residues: CASSSRQGANEKLFF.